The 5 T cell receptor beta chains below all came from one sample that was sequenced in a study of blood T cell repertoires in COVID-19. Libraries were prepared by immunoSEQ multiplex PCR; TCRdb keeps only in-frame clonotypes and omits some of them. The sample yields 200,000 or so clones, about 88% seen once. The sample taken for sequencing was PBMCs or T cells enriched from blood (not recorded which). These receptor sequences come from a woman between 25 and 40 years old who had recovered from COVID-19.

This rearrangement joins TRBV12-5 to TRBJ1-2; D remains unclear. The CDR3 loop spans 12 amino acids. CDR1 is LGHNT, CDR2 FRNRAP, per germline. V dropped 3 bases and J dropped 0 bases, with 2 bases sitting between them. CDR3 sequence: CASGFTNYGYTF. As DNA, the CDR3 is TGTGCTAGTGGTTTTACTAACTATGGCTACACCTTC.

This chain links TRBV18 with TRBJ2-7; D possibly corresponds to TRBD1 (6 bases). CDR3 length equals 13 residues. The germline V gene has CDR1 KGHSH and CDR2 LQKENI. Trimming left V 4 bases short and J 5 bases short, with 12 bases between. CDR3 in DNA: TGTGCCAGCTCACGCGCAGGGGAAGACGAGCAGTACTTC. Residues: CASSRAGEDEQYF.

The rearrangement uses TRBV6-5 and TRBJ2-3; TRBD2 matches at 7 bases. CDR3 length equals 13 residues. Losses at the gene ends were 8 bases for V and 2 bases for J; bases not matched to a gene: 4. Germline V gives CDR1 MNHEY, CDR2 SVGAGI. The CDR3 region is CASVGLDTDTQYF. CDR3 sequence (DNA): TGTGCCAGCGTTGGACTAGACACAGATACGCAGTATTTT.

CDR3: CASGLVTPQAAGSSYNEQFF. The CDR3 DNA is TGTGCTAGTGGTTTGGTAACCCCCCAGGCGGCGGGGAGCTCCTACAATGAGCAGTTCTTC. The chain carries TRBV12-5 and TRBJ2-1, with D possibly matching TRBD2 (6 bases). Germline assignment: CDR1 LGHNT and CDR2 FRNRAP. The CDR3 loop spans 20 amino acids. The ends were cut back, 0 bases at V and 0 bases at J, with 21 bases in the middle.

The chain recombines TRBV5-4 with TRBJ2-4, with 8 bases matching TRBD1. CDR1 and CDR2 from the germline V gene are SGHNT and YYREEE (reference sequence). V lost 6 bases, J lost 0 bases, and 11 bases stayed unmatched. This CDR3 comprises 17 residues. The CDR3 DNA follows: TGTGCCAGCACCCTCGGGACAGGCTCTCTAGCCAAAAACATTCAGTACTTC. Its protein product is CASTLGTGSLAKNIQYF.